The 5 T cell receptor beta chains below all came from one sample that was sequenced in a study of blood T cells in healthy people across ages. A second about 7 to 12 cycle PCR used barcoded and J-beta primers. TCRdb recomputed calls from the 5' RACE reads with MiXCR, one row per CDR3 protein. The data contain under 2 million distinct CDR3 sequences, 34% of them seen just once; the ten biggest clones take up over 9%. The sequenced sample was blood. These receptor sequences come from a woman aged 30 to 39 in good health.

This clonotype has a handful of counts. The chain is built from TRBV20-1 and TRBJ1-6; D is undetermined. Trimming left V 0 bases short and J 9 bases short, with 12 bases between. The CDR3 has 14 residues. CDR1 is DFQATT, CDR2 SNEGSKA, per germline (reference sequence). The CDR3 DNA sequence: TGCAGTGCTAGAGATCAGACCTCCCTTTCACCCCTCCACTTT. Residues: CSARDQTSLSPLHF.

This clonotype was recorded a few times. CDR3 sequence reads: CSASGSATDTQYF. Here the CDR3 DNA reads TGCAGTGCTAGTGGGTCAGCAACAGATACGCAGTATTTT. V is TRBV20-1 and J is TRBJ2-3; the D is unclear. V was clipped by 3 bases and J by 3 bases, with 10 bases between them. Germline lookup yields CDR1 DFQATT and CDR2 SNEGSKA (reference sequence). CDR3 size: 13 residues.

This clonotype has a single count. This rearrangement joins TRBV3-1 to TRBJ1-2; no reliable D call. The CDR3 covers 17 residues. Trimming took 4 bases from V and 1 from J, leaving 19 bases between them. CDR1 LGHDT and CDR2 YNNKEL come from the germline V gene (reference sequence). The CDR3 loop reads CASSRNTLRLGNYGYTF. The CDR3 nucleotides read TGTGCCAGCAGCCGCAATACGCTGAGGCTGGGTAACTATGGCTACACCTTC.

DNA of the CDR3: TGTGCCAGCAGCGTAGCTCCCCAAACTAGCGGGCAGTACAATGAGCAGTTCTTC. Protein: CASSVAPQTSGQYNEQFF. The V call is TRBV9, the J call TRBJ2-1; 9 bases are a match to TRBD2. Losses at the gene ends were 0 bases for V and 4 bases for J; bases not matched to a gene: 11. CDR1 and CDR2 (germline): SGDLS, YYNGEE. CDR3 length equals 18 residues. The full variable domain, in which reference TRBV9 and TRBJ2-1 provide the parts outside the CDR3, is DSGVTQTPKHLITATGQRVTLRCSPRSGDLSVYWYQQSLDQGLQFLIQYYNGEERAKGNILERFSAQQFPDLHSELNLSSLELGDSALYFCASSVAPQTSGQYNEQFFGPGTRLTVL.

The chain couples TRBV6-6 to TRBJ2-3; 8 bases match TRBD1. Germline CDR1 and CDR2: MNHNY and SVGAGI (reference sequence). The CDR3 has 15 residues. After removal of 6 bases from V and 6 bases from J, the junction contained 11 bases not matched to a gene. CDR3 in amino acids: CASSLTGAGGDTQYF. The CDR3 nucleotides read TGTGCCAGCAGCCTGACAGGGGCAGGGGGGGATACGCAGTATTTT.